This passage covers 12 T cell receptor beta chains from one sample sequenced in a study of cytomegalovirus exposure and HLA in healthy donors listed by TCRdb under 2017. Library prep was done by the immunoSEQ multiplex PCR assay. The multiplex PCR relied on a mix of 60 forward primers for TCR Vbeta segments and 13 reverse primers for TCR Jbeta segments. Imported from immuneACCESS, the table was reduced by TCRdb to in-frame sequences with V and J called. These copies leave out some clones; in studies compared against another copy, an unresolved V gene accounts for under half, and the cause of the remainder is not known. The sample table shows 150,000 to 200,000 clones, and approximately 85% are seen once. The top ten hold more than 1.5% of the sample. Sequenced input: PBMCs. The receptors here all came from a man between 18 and 29 years old in good health and CMV-seronegative.

The chain links TRBV13 to TRBJ2-2; maybe TRBD1 (6 bases). V lost 5 bases and J lost 0, with 10 bases in between. This CDR3 comprises 15 residues. Germline V CDR1 and CDR2: PRHDT, FYEKMQ (reference sequence). The CDR3, as DNA: TGTGCCAGCAGCCTTGACAGGACGAACACCGGGGAGCTGTTTTTT. Its protein product is CASSLDRTNTGELFF. Filled out from reference TRBV13 and TRBJ2-2, the complete variable domain reads AAGVIQSPRHLIKEKRETATLKCYPIPRHDTVYWYQQGPGQDPQFLISFYEKMQSDKGSIPDRFSAQQFSDYHSELNMSSLELGDSALYFCASSLDRTNTGELFFGEGSRLTVL.

The chain is built from TRBV5-1 and TRBJ2-7; 10 bases fit TRBD2. Germline CDR1 is SGHRS and CDR2 is YFSETQ. V was clipped by 7 bases and J by 3 bases; unmatched bases: 16. CDR3 size: 17 residues. In DNA, the CDR3 is TGCGCCAGCCCGTTCCTAGCGGGAGTGAACAGAAACTACGAGCAGTACTTC. Its protein is CASPFLAGVNRNYEQYF.

The V call is TRBV19, the J call TRBJ1-1; TRBD1 might be the D (5 bases). Germline CDR1 reads LNHDA; CDR2 reads SQIVND (reference sequence). The CDR3 extends over 14 amino acids. Trimming left V 3 bases short and J 1 base short, with 9 bases between. CDR3 amino acids: CASSINRQNTEAFF. The CDR3 nucleotides are TGTGCCAGTAGTATTAACAGGCAGAACACTGAAGCTTTCTTT.

The chain employs TRBV6-5 and TRBJ1-1; tentative D call: TRBD1 (6 bases). The CDR3 loop spans 16 amino acids. Germline V gene lookup returns CDR1 MNHEY and CDR2 SVGAGI. Deletions cut 0 bases from V and 0 bases from J, with 11 bases between. CDR3 region: CASSYSGTPMNTEAFF. CDR3 in DNA: TGTGCCAGCAGTTACTCGGGGACACCGATGAACACTGAAGCTTTCTTT.

The V gene is TRBV5-1, the J gene TRBJ2-1; the match to TRBD2 covers 8 bases. Trimming at V came to 4 bases and at J to 0 bases, leaving 3 bases not matched to a gene. Germline V gene sequence: CDR1 SGHRS, CDR2 YFSETQ. The CDR3 totals 15 residues. CDR3: CASSDLAGSYNEQFF. The CDR3 bases are TGCGCCAGCAGCGACCTAGCGGGCTCCTACAATGAGCAGTTCTTC.

V usage is TRBV4-1 and J usage is TRBJ2-7; TRBD1 agrees at 9 bases. The CDR3 loop spans 15 amino acids. Germline V gives CDR1 MGHRA, CDR2 YSYEKL. Trimming took 2 bases from V and 6 from J; bases not matched to a gene: 8. CDR3 sequence reads: CASSQSVQGAAEQYF. The DNA for the CDR3 is TGCGCCAGCAGCCAATCCGTACAGGGGGCGGCCGAGCAGTACTTC.

The J gene is TRBJ2-7, the V gene TRBV6-5; 10 nucleotides match TRBD1. From germline, CDR1 is MNHEY and CDR2 SVGAGI. CDR3 length equals 15 residues. V was pared by 5 bases and J by 3 bases, with 7 bases of the junction left unmatched. The CDR3, as DNA: TGTGCCAGCAGTCCCGACAGGGGGCCCCTCTACGAGCAGTACTTC. This translates into CASSPDRGPLYEQYF.

The chain carries TRBV4-1 and TRBJ1-4; D uncertain. The V end was cut by 1 base, the J end by 5 bases, with 14 bases between. Germline lookup yields CDR1 MGHRA and CDR2 YSYEKL. This CDR3 is 16 amino acids long. The CDR3 reads CASSQVERPGNEKLFF. CDR3 in DNA: TGCGCCAGCAGCCAAGTTGAGAGACCGGGAAATGAAAAACTGTTTTTT.

The rearrangement links TRBV5-1 to TRBJ1-6, with D possibly TRBD1 on 6 matching bases. The CDR3 sequence is 17 residues long. Germline values: CDR1 SGHRS, CDR2 YFSETQ. Trimming took off 2 bases at V and 0 bases at J, with 12 bases between the two ends. Here the CDR3 DNA reads TGCGCCAGCAGCTTATCTACAGGGCGCTCCTATAATTCACCCCTCCACTTT. This translates into CASSLSTGRSYNSPLHF.

The rearrangement joins TRBV9 to TRBJ2-4, with 10 nucleotides matching TRBD1. V gave up 8 bases and J gave up 1 base; unmatched junction bases: 3. The CDR3 extends over 14 amino acids. Per germline, CDR1 SGDLS and CDR2 YYNGEE. Here the CDR3 DNA reads TGTGCCAGTAAGACAGGGGGCGCCAAAAACATTCAGTACTTC. It is translated as CASKTGGAKNIQYF.

Points on this clone: Other nucleotide sequences from this sample produce the same CDR3. The chain has TRBV5-1 and TRBJ1-2, with TRBD1 as a possible D gene (5 bases). Deletions cut 1 base from V and 2 bases from J, with 18 bases between. The CDR3 extends over 17 amino acids. The germline V gene has CDR1 SGHRS and CDR2 YFSETQ. The CDR3 region is CASSLRVGPGLNYGYTF. CDR3 DNA: TGCGCCAGCAGCTTGAGGGTTGGTCCGGGACTGAACTATGGCTACACCTTC. The variable domain in full, completed from reference TRBV5-1 and TRBJ1-2, reads KAGVTQTPRYLIKTRGQQVTLSCSPISGHRSVSWYQQTPGQGLQFLFEYFSETQRNKGNFPGRFSGRQFSNSRSEMNVSTLELGDSALYLCASSLRVGPGLNYGYTFGSGTRLTVV.

The chain couples TRBV19 to TRBJ1-5; TRBD1 agrees at 9 bases. The ends lost 5 bases at V and 5 bases at J; junction bases unmatched: 7. Germline CDR1 LNHDA, CDR2 SQIVND (reference sequence). This CDR3 has 15 amino acids. CDR3 coding DNA: TGTGCCAGTAGTTTAAGAAGGACAGGGGATCAGCCCCAGCATTTT. The encoded protein is CASSLRRTGDQPQHF. The variable domain in full, completed from reference TRBV19 and TRBJ1-5, reads DGGITQSPKYLFRKEGQNVTLSCEQNLNHDAMYWYRQDPGQGLRLIYYSQIVNDFQKGDIAEGYSVSREKKESFPLTVTSAQKNPTAFYLCASSLRRTGDQPQHFGDGTRLSIL.